One TCR beta chain is described in this entry. Its target is unknown. Germline CDR1 and CDR2: MNHEY and SMNVEV (reference sequence). V shed 9 bases and J shed 7 bases, with 16 bases lying between them. The CDR3 consists of 13 residues. TCRdb analysed the 5' RACE reads with MiXCR anew, one entry per CDR3 protein. The sample has hundreds of thousands of distinct CDR3 sequences, 19% seen once; the top ten hold approximately 14%. The source of the sample is a study of T cells after yellow fever vaccination. Whole-study findings and limits: The secondary T-cell response peaked on day 5, not day 15, but was weaker.

This chain joins TRBV27 and TRBJ2-1; D remains unclear. The starting material was PBMCs, obtained 15 days after the yellow fever booster vaccination. This clonotype was obtained from a man in his thirties or forties who received the YFV17D yellow fever vaccine. The CDR3 here is CASKLWAGNEQFF. The DNA for the CDR3 is TGTGCCAGTAAACTTTGGGCTGGGAATGAGCAGTTCTTC.